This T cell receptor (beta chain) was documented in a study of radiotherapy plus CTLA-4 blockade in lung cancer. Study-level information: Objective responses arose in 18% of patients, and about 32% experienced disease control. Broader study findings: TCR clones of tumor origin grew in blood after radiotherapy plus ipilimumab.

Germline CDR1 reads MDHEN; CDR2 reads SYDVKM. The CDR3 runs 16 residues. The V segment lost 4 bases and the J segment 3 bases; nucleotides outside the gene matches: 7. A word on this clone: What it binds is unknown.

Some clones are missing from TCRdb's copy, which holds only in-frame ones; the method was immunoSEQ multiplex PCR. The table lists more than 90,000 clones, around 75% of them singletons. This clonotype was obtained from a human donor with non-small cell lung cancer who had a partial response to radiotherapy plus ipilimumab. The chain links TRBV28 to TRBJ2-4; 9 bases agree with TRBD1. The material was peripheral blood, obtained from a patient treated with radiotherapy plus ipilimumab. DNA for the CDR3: TGTGCCAGCAGTTCAACAGGGGGCTCAGGCAAAAACATTCAGTACTTC. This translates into CASSSTGGSGKNIQYF. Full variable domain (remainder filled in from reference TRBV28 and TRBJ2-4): DVKVTQSSRYLVKRTGEKVFLECVQDMDHENMFWYRQDPGLGLRLIYFSYDVKMKEKGDIPEGYSVSREKKERFSLILESASTNQTSMYLCASSSTGGSGKNIQYFGAGTRLSVL.